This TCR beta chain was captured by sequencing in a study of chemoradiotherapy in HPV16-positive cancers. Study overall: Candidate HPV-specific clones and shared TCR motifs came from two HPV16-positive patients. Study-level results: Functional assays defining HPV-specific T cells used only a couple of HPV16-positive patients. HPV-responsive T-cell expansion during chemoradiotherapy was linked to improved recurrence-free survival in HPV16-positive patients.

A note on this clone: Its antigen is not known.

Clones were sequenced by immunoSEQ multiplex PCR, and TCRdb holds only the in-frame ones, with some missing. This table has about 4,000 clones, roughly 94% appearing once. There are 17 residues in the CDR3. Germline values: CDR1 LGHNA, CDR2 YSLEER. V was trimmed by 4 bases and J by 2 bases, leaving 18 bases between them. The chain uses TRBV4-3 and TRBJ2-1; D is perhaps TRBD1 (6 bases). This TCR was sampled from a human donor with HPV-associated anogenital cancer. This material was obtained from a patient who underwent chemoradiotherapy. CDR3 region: CASSLGPTDRTYNEQFF. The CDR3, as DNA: TGCGCCAGCAGCCTCGGACCGACAGACAGGACCTACAATGAGCAGTTCTTC.